This T cell receptor beta chain comes out of a study of blood T cell repertoires in COVID-19 (dated by TCRdb to 2020 to 2021). As for the study more broadly: Samples covering the acute and convalescent phases of COVID-19 were provided by collaborators in the United States, Italy and Spain. Samples came from the ongoing ImmuneRACE study (first 160 participants) plus 1,254 subjects from 6 global collaborators. The sample metadata nearly always contained a de-identified subject ID, COVID-19 status, age in years and sex. The dataset comprised deeply sampled blood TCRbeta repertoires from subjects exposed to, actively infected with, or recovered from COVID-19. HLA class I and class II types, where available, came from metadata supplied by the sample provider rather than from assay-based typing. A freely available public database, intended as a resource for researchers studying the immune response to SARS-CoV-2, is where the repertoires were released. The material from the prospective study consisted of cDNA or gDNA derived from T cells, B-cell-depleted T cells, or PBMCs.

Comments on this clone: No cognate antigen has been identified for it. It has no much larger one-base neighbor in the sample; base qualities were not kept.

Summary of the overall study and its limitations: How much clinical and demographic metadata was included differed by source and by participant, and the metadata was provided uncurated.

TCRbeta CDR3 regions were amplified from genomic DNA by means of the immunoSEQ Assay, a bias-controlled multiplex PCR. On the study's bioinformatics: Nucleated cell counts per sample were estimated from amplification of reference gene primers within the assay. To quantify the absolute abundance of each unique TCRbeta CDR3 rearrangement, sequence reads were collapsed and filtered. For each sample, productive Simpson clonality was calculated as the square root of Simpson's diversity index across productive rearrangements. TCRdb mirrors the immuneACCESS table, restricted to in-frame sequences. Some clones are absent from its copies; in checked studies, under half trace to an unresolved V gene, and the reason for the others is unknown. The V and J calls and the clone size are those of that table, but D and trimming were determined from the DNA. Present in this sample are about 230,000 clones, approximately 80% of which were seen just once. Clones ranked in the top ten supply under 30% of the sample.

The collaborating institutions used their own protocols to collect whole blood in K2EDTA tubes. For TCRbeta analysis, collaborator samples were shipped as frozen whole blood, as isolated PBMCs, or as DNA extracted from either sample type. The receptor was derived from a man aged 35-49 years with acute or convalescent COVID-19. Sequenced input: peripheral blood.

CDR3 region: CASSGPGANVLTF. The nucleotide sequence is given as TGTGCCAGCTCAGGGCCTGGGGCCAACGTCCTGACTTTC. Recombination joined TRBV18 with TRBJ2-6; the D gene cannot be named for sure. Trimming costs V 5 bases and J 2 bases, and their ends lie 4 bases apart. Measured from the cysteine to the phenylalanine, the CDR3 is 13 residues long. Only the CDR3 part of the read is kept: 39 bases, read in frame from the first base. Sequences KGHSH (CDR1) and LQKENI (CDR2) are obtained from the germline V gene.